Listed here are 23 T cell receptor beta chains from one sample, sequenced in a study of blood T cell repertoires in COVID-19. Here immunoSEQ multiplex PCR was the method, and the copy in TCRdb shows in-frame clones only, minus some. The repertoire holds about 260,000 clones, approximately 86% seen once, with around 5.1% in the top ten. The sequencing sample was made of peripheral blood. All receptors derive from a woman aged 55-70 years with COVID-19, enrolled during active disease.

V is TRBV7-6 and J is TRBJ2-7, with 7 bases matching TRBD1. The CDR3 is made up of 15 amino acids. With 5 bases clipped from V and 2 bases from J, the junction kept 9 bases outside the gene matches. Germline loops: CDR1 SGHVS, CDR2 FNYEAQ. CDR3 sequence: CASSPQDRRAYEQYF. CDR3 DNA: TGTGCCAGCAGCCCCCAGGACAGGCGGGCCTACGAGCAGTACTTC.

The chain couples TRBV4-1 to TRBJ2-1; 8 bases are shared with TRBD2. With 1 base clipped from V and 3 bases from J, the junction kept 8 bases outside the gene matches. In germline, CDR1 is MGHRA, CDR2 YSYEKL. There are 17 residues in the CDR3. The CDR3 reads CASSQVVMREVYNEQFF. Here the CDR3 DNA reads TGCGCCAGCAGCCAAGTTGTGATGCGGGAGGTCTACAATGAGCAGTTCTTC.

This clone has just one count. The rearrangement uses TRBV5-1 and TRBJ2-2, with TRBD1 matching 7 bases. The V gene end was trimmed by 4 bases and the J gene end by 9 bases; junction bases not matched to a gene: 9. The length of the CDR3 is 14 residues. CDR1 and CDR2 from the germline V gene are SGHRS and YFSETQ. CDR3 sequence: CASSLGQRTRELFF. The CDR3 DNA reads as TGCGCCAGCAGCCTGGGACAGCGCACTAGGGAGCTGTTTTTT.

The V call is TRBV6-2 or TRBV6-3, the J call TRBJ1-5, with D possibly matching TRBD1 (5 bases). Per germline, CDR1 MNHEY and CDR2 SVGEGT. V was shortened by 0 bases and J by 2 bases, with 14 bases between the two germline ends. CDR3 length: 17 amino acids. Here the CDR3 DNA reads TGTGCCAGCAGTTACTCATTGAGCAGGGAGGGCAATCAGCCCCAGCATTTT. This encodes CASSYSLSREGNQPQHF.

The chain uses TRBV19 and TRBJ1-4, with D unresolved. V was shortened by 4 bases and J by 3 bases, with 15 bases between the two germline ends. The CDR3 covers 16 residues. Germline V gene sequence: CDR1 LNHDA, CDR2 SQIVND (reference sequence). The CDR3 nucleotides read TGTGCCAGTAGTAGACGAGAGGGCGCCCCTAATGAAAAACTGTTTTTT. This codes for CASSRREGAPNEKLFF.

The chain recombines TRBV19 with TRBJ2-1; 10 positions agree with TRBD2. V dropped 1 base and J dropped 8; count of bases not matched to a gene: 5. The germline V gene encodes CDR1 LNHDA and CDR2 SQIVND (reference sequence). This CDR3 region has 15 residues. Here the CDR3 DNA reads TGTGCCAGTAGTATAGCTAGCGGGAGAGGTTATGAGCAGTTCTTC. This codes for CASSIASGRGYEQFF. Full variable domain (missing parts from reference TRBV19 and TRBJ2-1): DGGITQSPKYLFRKEGQNVTLSCEQNLNHDAMYWYRQDPGQGLRLIYYSQIVNDFQKGDIAEGYSVSREKKESFPLTVTSAQKNPTAFYLCASSIASGRGYEQFFGPGTRLTVL.

The J gene is TRBJ2-1, the V gene TRBV7-9, with 7 bases that match TRBD2. This CDR3 region has 17 residues. J lost 0 bases, V lost 5 bases, and 10 bases had no gene match. Germline V gene lookup returns CDR1 SEHNR and CDR2 FQNEAQ (reference sequence). The CDR3 sequence is CASSARLAQSSYNEQFF. The CDR3, as DNA: TGTGCCAGCAGCGCCAGACTAGCCCAGAGCTCCTACAATGAGCAGTTCTTC.

The rearrangement uses TRBV6-2 or TRBV6-3 and TRBJ2-7, with D possibly TRBD2 on 6 matching bases. V gave up 3 bases and J gave up 5 bases, with 17 bases separating them. This CDR3 comprises 15 residues. The V gene's germline CDR1 is MNHEY and CDR2 SVGEGT. The DNA of the CDR3 is TGTGCCAGCAGTTATCCCGCCGGAGGGAGGAACGAGCAGTACTTC. Its protein product is CASSYPAGGRNEQYF.

J is TRBJ1-1 and V is TRBV3-1 (or the pseudogene TRBV3-2); the match to TRBD1 covers 7 bases. The ends lost 4 bases at V and 11 bases at J; junction bases unmatched: 10. This CDR3 spans 13 amino acids. In germline, CDR1 is LGHDT, CDR2 YNNKEL (reference sequence). The CDR3 nucleotides read TGTGCCAGCAGCCGACGACAGGGTGACTTGGCTTTCTTT. This sequence encodes CASSRRQGDLAFF.

CDR3 DNA sequence: TGTGCCAGCAGCCGGGACTTAGGGGTGTACAATGAGCAGTTCTTC. Translating gives CASSRDLGVYNEQFF. The rearrangement links TRBV9 to TRBJ2-1; possibly TRBD2 for D (6 bases). The CDR3 extends over 15 amino acids. Germline V gives CDR1 SGDLS, CDR2 YYNGEE. The germline V and J ends were trimmed by 4 bases and 4 bases, with 15 bases remaining between them. The entire variable domain, with the rest obtained from reference TRBV9 and TRBJ2-1, is as follows: DSGVTQTPKHLITATGQRVTLRCSPRSGDLSVYWYQQSLDQGLQFLIQYYNGEERAKGNILERFSAQQFPDLHSELNLSSLELGDSALYFCASSRDLGVYNEQFFGPGTRLTVL.

This clone was observed a few times. The chain is built from TRBV29-1 and TRBJ2-1; D call uncertain. This CDR3 region has 13 residues. V lost 7 bases, J lost 0 bases, and 10 bases lay in between. Germline CDR1 SQVTM, CDR2 ANQGSEA. The CDR3 sequence: CSGMRSSYNEQFF. The CDR3 bases are TGCAGCGGTATGCGCTCCTCCTACAATGAGCAGTTCTTC.

This clone was counted a single time. The V call is TRBV5-6, the J call TRBJ1-1, with D possibly TRBD1 on 5 matching bases. The ends were cut back, 5 bases at V and 0 bases at J, with 14 bases in the middle. The germline V gene encodes CDR1 SGHDT and CDR2 YYEEEE. The CDR3 length is 15 residues. The CDR3 region is CASRSAGGMNTEAFF. The CDR3 DNA sequence: TGTGCCAGCAGATCGGCGGGGGGAATGAACACTGAAGCTTTCTTT.

V and J are TRBV11-1 and TRBJ2-7, with D possibly matching TRBD2 (6 bases). Germline values: CDR1 SGHAT, CDR2 FQDESV (reference sequence). The ends were cut back, 1 base at V and 7 bases at J, with 14 bases in the middle. This CDR3 comprises 14 residues. The CDR3 DNA follows: TGTGCCAGCAGCTTAGGCCGTGGAGGGAGAGAGCAGTACTTC. This gives the protein CASSLGRGGREQYF. Together with reference TRBV11-1 and TRBJ2-7, the CDR3 gives the full variable domain: EAEVAQSPRYKITEKSQAVAFWCDPISGHATLYWYRQILGQGPELLVQFQDESVVDDSQLPKDRFSAERLKGVDSTLKIQPAELGDSAMYLCASSLGRGGREQYFGPGTRLTVT.

V gene TRBV3-1 (or the pseudogene TRBV3-2) combines with J gene TRBJ1-6; D uncertain. There are 14 residues in the CDR3. CDR1 and CDR2 (germline): LGHDT, YNNKEL (reference sequence). V gave up 4 bases and J gave up 5 bases, with 9 bases separating them. The CDR3 spells CASSPGRNNSPLHF. The CDR3 region has the DNA TGTGCCAGCAGCCCCGGGAGGAATAATTCACCCCTCCACTTT.

The rearrangement joins TRBV15 to TRBJ1-1; 8 bases are shared with TRBD1. J was trimmed by 5 bases and V by 7 bases; bases with no gene match: 12. Germline-derived CDR1 and CDR2 are LNHNV and YYDKDF (reference sequence). This CDR3 comprises 15 residues. This chain's CDR3 is CATTPRTGYGTEAFF. CDR3 in DNA: TGTGCCACCACACCCAGGACAGGGTATGGGACTGAAGCTTTCTTT.

As for this clone: At the DNA level, this CDR3 is encoded by other sequences in the same sample as well. J is TRBJ2-3 and V is TRBV5-1; possible D gene TRBD1, 6 bases. The CDR3 extends over 15 amino acids. From germline, CDR1 is SGHRS and CDR2 YFSETQ. The V end lost 0 bases, the J end lost 0 bases, and 8 bases lay between the germline ends. CDR3 region: CASSLDGTSTDTQYF. Written as DNA, the CDR3 is TGCGCCAGCAGCTTGGACGGGACAAGCACAGATACGCAGTATTTT.

This clone was detected only a few times. This chain joins TRBV2 and TRBJ1-5; D remains ambiguous. This CDR3 contains 14 residues. Trimming took off 5 bases at V and 1 base at J, with 9 bases between the two ends. The V gene's germline CDR1 is SNHLY and CDR2 FYNNEI. The CDR3 spells CASSLGGSNQPQHF. CDR3 DNA: TGTGCCAGCAGTCTAGGTGGGAGCAATCAGCCCCAGCATTTT.

The genes are TRBV7-8 and TRBJ1-3; the D gene is possibly TRBD1 (6 bases). The CDR3 runs to 14 residues. Germline assignment: CDR1 SGHVS and CDR2 FQNEAQ. Trimming removed 2 bases from V and 7 bases from J, with 12 bases in between. The CDR3 DNA is TGTGCCAGCAGCTTATCCAGGGGAGGGAACACCATATATTTT. Translated, it gives CASSLSRGGNTIYF.

V is TRBV5-6 and J is TRBJ1-1; D gene uncertain. The ends were cut back, 4 bases at V and 5 bases at J, with 9 bases in the middle. The germline V gene has CDR1 SGHDT and CDR2 YYEEEE. This CDR3 spans 12 amino acids. The CDR3 protein is CASSRLGTEAFF. For the CDR3, the DNA is TGTGCCAGCAGCAGACTCGGGACTGAAGCTTTCTTT. The entire variable domain, with the rest obtained from reference TRBV5-6 and TRBJ1-1, is as follows: DAGVTQSPTHLIKTRGQQVTLRCSPKSGHDTVSWYQQALGQGPQFIFQYYEEEERQRGNFPDRFSGHQFPNYSSELNVNALLLGDSALYLCASSRLGTEAFFGQGTRLTVV.

This chain links TRBV3-1 (or the pseudogene TRBV3-2) with TRBJ2-1; D is uncertain. Trimming removed 2 bases at V and 2 bases at J, with 4 bases between. This CDR3 is 13 amino acids long. Germline V gives CDR1 LGHDT, CDR2 YNNKEL (reference sequence). The CDR3 is CASSQLTYNEQFF. CDR3 nucleotide sequence: TGTGCCAGCAGCCAATTAACCTACAATGAGCAGTTCTTC.

This sequence joins TRBV27 and TRBJ1-2; TRBD1 agrees at 7 bases. Germline values: CDR1 MNHEY, CDR2 SMNVEV (reference sequence). The ends lost 5 bases at V and 2 bases at J; junction bases unmatched: 5. There are 14 residues in the CDR3. CDR3 DNA sequence: TGTGCCAGCAGTAGGACAGGAACCAACTATGGCTACACCTTC. Amino acid sequence: CASSRTGTNYGYTF.

The rearrangement links TRBV18 to TRBJ2-1; 11 bases are shared with TRBD2. With 5 bases clipped from V and 3 bases from J, the junction kept 3 bases outside the gene matches. The CDR3 is made up of 15 amino acids. CDR1 is KGHSH, CDR2 LQKENI, per germline. The DNA of the CDR3 is TGTGCCAGCTCAGACGGGACTAGCGGCTACAATGAGCAGTTCTTC. It translates to CASSDGTSGYNEQFF.

Only one count was recorded for this clone. CDR3 nucleotide sequence: TGTGCCAGCAGCAAGCCGGGACTAGCGGGAGGAAATGAGCAGTTCTTC. This encodes CASSKPGLAGGNEQFF. The chain is built from TRBV5-4 and TRBJ2-1, with 15 bases aligning to TRBD2. Germline CDR1 and CDR2: SGHNT and YYREEE (reference sequence). The CDR3 consists of 16 residues. V shed 4 bases, J shed 7 bases, and the junction held 6 bases outside the gene matches.